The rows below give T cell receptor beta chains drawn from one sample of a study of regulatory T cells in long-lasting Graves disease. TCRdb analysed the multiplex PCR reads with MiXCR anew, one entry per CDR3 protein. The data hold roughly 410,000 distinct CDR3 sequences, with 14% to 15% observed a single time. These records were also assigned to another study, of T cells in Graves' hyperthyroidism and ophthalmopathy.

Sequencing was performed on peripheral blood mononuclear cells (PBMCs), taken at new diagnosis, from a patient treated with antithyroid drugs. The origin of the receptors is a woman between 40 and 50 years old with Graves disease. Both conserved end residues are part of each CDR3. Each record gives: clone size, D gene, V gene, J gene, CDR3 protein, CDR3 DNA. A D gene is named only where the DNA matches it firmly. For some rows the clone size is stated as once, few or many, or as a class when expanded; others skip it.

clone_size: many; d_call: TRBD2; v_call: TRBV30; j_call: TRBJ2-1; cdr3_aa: CAWRRSGGSYNEQFF; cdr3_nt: TGTGCCTGGAGGAGGAGCGGGGGATCCTACAATGAGCAGTTCTTC
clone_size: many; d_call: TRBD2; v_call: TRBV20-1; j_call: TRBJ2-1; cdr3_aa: CSAIVVSGRAGGSYNEQFF; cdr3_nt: TGCAGTGCGATAGTTGTAAGCGGGAGGGCCGGTGGTAGTTACAATGAGCAGTTCTTC
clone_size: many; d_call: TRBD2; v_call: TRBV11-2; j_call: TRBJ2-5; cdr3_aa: CASSLEGLAGGETQYF; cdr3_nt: TGTGCCAGCAGCTTAGAGGGGCTAGCGGGAGGAGAGACCCAGTACTTC
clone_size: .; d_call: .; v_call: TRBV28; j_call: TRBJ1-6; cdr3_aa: CVSSEILPMGRGNSPLHF; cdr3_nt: TGTGTCAGCAGCGAGATTCTACCGATGGGACGGGGGAATTCACCCCTCCACTTT
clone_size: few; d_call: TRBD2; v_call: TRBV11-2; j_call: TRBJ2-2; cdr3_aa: CASRLAGENTGELFF; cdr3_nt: TGTGCCAGCAGACTAGCGGGAGAGAACACCGGGGAGCTGTTTTTT
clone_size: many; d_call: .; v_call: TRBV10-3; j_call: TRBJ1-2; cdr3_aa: CAISEGRADGYTF; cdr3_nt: TGTGCCATCAGTGAAGGGAGGGCGGATGGCTACACCTTC
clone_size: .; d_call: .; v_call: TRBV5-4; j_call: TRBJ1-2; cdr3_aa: CASSLEFPGDYGYTF; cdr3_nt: TGTGCCAGCAGCTTGGAATTTCCAGGGGACTATGGCTACACCTTC
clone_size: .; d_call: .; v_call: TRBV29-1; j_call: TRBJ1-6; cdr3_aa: CSVVKDPQPLHF; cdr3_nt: TGCAGCGTTGTAAAGGACCCCCAACCCCTCCACTTT
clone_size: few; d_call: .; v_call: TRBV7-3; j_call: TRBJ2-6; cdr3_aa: CASSRPGGLSGANVLTF; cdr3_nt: TGTGCCAGCAGCCGCCCCGGCGGTCTGTCTGGGGCCAACGTCCTGACTTTC
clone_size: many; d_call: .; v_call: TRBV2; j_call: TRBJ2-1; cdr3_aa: CASRIGGEQFF; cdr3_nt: TGTGCCAGCAGGATAGGTGGTGAGCAGTTCTTC
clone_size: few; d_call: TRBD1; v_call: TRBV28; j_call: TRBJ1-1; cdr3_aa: CASSSGQGEAFF; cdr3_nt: TGTGCCAGCAGTTCCGGACAGGGTGAAGCTTTCTTT
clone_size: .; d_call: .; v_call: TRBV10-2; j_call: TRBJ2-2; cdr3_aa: CASSSQGYTGELFF; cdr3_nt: TGCGCCAGCAGTAGCCAGGGGTACACCGGGGAGCTGTTTTTT
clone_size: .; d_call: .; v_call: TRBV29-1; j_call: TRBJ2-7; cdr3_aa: CSVQGSEQYF; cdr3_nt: TGCAGCGTTCAGGGGAGCGAGCAGTACTTC
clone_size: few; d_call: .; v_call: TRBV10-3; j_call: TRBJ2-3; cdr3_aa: CAISEVGAVTDTQYF; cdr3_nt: TGTGCCATCAGTGAGGTGGGAGCGGTTACAGATACGCAGTATTTT
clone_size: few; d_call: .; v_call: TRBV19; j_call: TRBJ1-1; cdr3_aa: CASSWQVNTEAFF; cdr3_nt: TGTGCCAGTAGTTGGCAGGTGAACACTGAAGCTTTCTTT
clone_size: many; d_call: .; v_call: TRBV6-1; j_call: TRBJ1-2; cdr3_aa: CASSELAGNYGYTF; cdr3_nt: TGTGCCAGCAGTGAACTGGCGGGGAACTATGGCTACACCTTC
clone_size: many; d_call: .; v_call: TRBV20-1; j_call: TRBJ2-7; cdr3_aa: CSARGLGNSYEQYF; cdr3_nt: TGCAGTGCTAGGGGACTGGGCAACTCCTACGAGCAGTACTTC
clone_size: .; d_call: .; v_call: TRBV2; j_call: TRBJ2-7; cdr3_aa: CASSELGRAALSPYF; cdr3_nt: TGTGCCAGCAGTGAGCTCGGGCGGGCCGCCCTAAGCCCGTACTTC
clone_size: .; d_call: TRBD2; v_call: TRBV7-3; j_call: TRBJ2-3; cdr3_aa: CASSLGPGLVEFPDTQYF; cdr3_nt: TGTGCCAGCAGCTTGGGGCCGGGACTAGTGGAATTTCCTGATACGCAGTATTTT
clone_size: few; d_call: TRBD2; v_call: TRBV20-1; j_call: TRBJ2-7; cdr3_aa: CSARGGSGAYEQYF; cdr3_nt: TGCAGTGCCCGGGGGGGAAGCGGTGCCTACGAGCAGTACTTC
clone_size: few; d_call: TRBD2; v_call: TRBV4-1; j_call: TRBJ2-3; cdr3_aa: CASSQGLAGMTSTDTQYF; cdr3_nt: TGCGCCAGCAGCCAAGGACTAGCGGGAATGACTAGCACAGATACGCAGTATTTT
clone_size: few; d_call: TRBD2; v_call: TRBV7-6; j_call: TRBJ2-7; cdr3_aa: CASSLYAGTSLHEQYF; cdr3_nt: TGTGCCAGCAGCTTGTACGCCGGGACTAGCCTACACGAGCAGTACTTC
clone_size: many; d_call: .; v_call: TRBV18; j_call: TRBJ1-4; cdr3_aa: CASSPPNSQEGKLFF; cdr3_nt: TGTGCCAGCTCACCACCGAACAGCCAGGAGGGAAAACTGTTTTTT
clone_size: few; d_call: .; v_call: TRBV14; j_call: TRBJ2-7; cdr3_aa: CASSQGSGSYEQYF; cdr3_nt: TGTGCCAGCAGCCAAGGTTCAGGTTCCTACGAGCAGTACTTC
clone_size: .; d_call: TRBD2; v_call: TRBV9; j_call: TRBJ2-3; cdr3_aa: CASSPSISGEGNRDTQYF; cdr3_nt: TGTGCCAGCAGCCCGTCTATTTCGGGGGAGGGGAATAGGGATACGCAGTATTTT
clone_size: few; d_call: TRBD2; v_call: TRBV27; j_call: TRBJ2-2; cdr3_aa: CASSSPGGFGELFF; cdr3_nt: TGTGCCAGCAGTTCCCCGGGGGGTTTCGGGGAGCTGTTTTTT
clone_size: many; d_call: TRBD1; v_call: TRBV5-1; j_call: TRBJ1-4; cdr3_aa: CASSTTGRNEKLFF; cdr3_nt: TGCGCCAGCAGCACGACAGGGAGGAATGAAAAACTGTTTTTT